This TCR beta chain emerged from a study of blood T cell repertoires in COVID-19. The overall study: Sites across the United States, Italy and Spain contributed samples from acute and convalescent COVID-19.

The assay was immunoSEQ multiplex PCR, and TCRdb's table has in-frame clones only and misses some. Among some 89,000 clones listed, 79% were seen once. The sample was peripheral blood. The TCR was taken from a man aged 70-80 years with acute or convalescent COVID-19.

CDR3 amino acids: CASSLLTGELFF. The CDR3 DNA sequence: TGTGCCAGCAGTTTACTCACCGGGGAGCTGTTTTTT. The J gene is TRBJ2-2, the V gene TRBV28, with unresolved D. The germline gives CDR1 MDHEN, CDR2 SYDVKM. V was shortened by 2 bases and J by 4 bases, with 2 bases between the two germline ends. This CDR3 is built from 12 residues.